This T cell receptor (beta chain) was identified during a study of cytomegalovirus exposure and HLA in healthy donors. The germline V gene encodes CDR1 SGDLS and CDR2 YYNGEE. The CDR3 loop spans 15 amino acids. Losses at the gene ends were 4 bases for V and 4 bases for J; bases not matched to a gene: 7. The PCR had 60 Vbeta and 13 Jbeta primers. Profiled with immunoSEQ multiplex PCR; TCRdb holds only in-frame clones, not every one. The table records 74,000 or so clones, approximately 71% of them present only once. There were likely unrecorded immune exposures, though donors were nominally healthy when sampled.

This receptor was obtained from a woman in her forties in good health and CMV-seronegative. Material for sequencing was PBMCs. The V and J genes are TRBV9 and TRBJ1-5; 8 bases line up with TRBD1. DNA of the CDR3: TGTGCCAGCAGCCGAGGGGGACAGGATAATCAGCCCCAGCATTTT. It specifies CASSRGGQDNQPQHF.